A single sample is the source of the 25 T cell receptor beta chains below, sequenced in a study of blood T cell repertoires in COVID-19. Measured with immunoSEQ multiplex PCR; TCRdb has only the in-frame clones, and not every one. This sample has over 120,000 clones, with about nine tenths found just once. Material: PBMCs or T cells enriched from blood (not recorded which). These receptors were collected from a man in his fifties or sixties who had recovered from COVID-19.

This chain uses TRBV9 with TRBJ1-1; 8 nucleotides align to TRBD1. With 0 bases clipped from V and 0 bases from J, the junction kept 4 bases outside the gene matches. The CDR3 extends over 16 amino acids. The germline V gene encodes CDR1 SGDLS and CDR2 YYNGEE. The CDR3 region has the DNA TGTGCCAGCAGCGTAGGGGCAGGGGGCTTGAACACTGAAGCTTTCTTT. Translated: CASSVGAGGLNTEAFF.

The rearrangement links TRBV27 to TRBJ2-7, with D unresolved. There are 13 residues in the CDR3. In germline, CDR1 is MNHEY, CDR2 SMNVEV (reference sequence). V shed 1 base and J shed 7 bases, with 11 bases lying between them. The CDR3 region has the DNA TGTGCCAGCAGTTTATTTCTCGGTACGGAGCAGTACTTC. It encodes CASSLFLGTEQYF.

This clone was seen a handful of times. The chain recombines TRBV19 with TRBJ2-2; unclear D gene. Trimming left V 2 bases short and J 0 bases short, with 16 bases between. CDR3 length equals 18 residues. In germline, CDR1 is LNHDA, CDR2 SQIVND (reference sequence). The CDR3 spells CASSIIARLNTNTGELFF. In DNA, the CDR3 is TGTGCCAGTAGTATAATTGCCAGACTTAATACGAACACCGGGGAGCTGTTTTTT.

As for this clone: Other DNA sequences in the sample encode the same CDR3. The CDR3: CASSSEGRGYEQYV. The CDR3 DNA follows: TGTGCCAGCAGCTCGGAAGGCAGGGGATACGAGCAGTACGTC. The chain combines TRBV5-1 with TRBJ2-7, with a tentative D call TRBD1 (6 bases). CDR3 length: 14 amino acids. The V gene's germline CDR1 is SGHRS and CDR2 YFSETQ.

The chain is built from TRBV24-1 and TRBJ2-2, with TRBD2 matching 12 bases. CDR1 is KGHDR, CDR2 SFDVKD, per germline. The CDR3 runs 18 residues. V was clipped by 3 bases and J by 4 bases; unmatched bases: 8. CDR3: CATSDETSGGPFTGELFF. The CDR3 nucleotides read TGTGCCACCAGTGATGAAACTAGCGGGGGGCCCTTCACCGGGGAGCTGTTTTTT.

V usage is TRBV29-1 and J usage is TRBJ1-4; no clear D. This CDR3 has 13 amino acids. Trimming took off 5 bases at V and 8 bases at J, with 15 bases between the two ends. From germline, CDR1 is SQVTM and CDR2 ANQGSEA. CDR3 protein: CSVLGGTTEKLFF. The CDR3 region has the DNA TGCAGCGTTCTCGGAGGTACAACCGAAAAACTGTTTTTT.

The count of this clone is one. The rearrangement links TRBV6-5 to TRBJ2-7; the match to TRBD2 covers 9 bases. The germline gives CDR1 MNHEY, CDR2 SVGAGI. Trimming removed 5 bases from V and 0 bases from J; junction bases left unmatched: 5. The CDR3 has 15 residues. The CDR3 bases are TGTGCCAGCAGTAACCTAGCGGGGAACTCCTACGAGCAGTACTTC. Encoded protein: CASSNLAGNSYEQYF.

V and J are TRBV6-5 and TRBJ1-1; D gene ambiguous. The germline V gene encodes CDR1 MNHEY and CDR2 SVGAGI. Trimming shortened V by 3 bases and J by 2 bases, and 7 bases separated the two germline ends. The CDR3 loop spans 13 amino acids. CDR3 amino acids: CASSYGPNTEAFF. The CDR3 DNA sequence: TGTGCCAGCAGTTATGGCCCAAACACTGAAGCTTTCTTT.

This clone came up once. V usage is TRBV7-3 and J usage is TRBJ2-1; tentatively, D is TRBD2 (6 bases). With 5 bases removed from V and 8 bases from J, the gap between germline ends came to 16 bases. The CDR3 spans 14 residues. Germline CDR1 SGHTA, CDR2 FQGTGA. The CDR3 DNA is TGTGCCAGCAGCCCCCAACGGGAGAATGATGAGCAGTTCTTC. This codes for CASSPQRENDEQFF.

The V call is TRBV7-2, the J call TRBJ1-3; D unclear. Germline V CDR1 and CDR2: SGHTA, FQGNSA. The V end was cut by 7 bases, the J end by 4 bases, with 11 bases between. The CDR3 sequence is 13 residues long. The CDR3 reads CASTIRAGNTIYF. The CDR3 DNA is TGTGCCAGCACCATAAGAGCAGGAAACACCATATATTTT.

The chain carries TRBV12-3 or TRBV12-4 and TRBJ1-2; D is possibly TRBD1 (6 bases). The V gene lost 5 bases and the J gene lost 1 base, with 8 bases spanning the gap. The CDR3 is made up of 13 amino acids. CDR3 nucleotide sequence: TGTGCCAGCAGTGGGACACGTAACTATGGCTACACCTTC. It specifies CASSGTRNYGYTF.

CDR3 residues: CASSIRQGETQYF. Here the CDR3 DNA reads TGTGCCAGCTCAATTCGACAGGGGGAGACCCAGTACTTC. The rearrangement joins TRBV18 to TRBJ2-5, with TRBD1 matching over 8 bases. Germline assignment: CDR1 KGHSH and CDR2 LQKENI. This CDR3 has 13 residues. V was clipped by 5 bases and J by 5 bases; unmatched bases: 4. Based on the CDR3 plus reference TRBV18 and TRBJ2-5, the full variable domain is NAGVMQNPRHLVRRRGQEARLRCSPMKGHSHVYWYRQLPEEGLKFMVYLQKENIIDESGMPKERFSAEFPKEGPSILRIQQVVRGDSAAYFCASSIRQGETQYFGPGTRLLVL.

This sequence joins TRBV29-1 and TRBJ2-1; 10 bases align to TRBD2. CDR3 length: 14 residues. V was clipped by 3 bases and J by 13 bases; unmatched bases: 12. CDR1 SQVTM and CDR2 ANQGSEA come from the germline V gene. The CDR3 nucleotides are TGCAGCGTTGATTGGCGGTCCAGCGGGAGGGCCCAGTTCTTC. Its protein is CSVDWRSSGRAQFF.

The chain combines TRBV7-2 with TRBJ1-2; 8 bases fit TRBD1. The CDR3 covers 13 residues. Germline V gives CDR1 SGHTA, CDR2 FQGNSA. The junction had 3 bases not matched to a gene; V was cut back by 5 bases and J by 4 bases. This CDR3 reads CASSTTGGYGYTF. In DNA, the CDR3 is TGTGCCAGCAGCACCACAGGGGGCTATGGCTACACCTTC.

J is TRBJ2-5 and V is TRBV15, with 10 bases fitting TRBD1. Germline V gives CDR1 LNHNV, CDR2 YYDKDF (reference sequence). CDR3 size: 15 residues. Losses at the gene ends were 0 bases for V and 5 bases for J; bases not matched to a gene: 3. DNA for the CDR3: TGTGCCACCAGCAGAGATCGGACAGGGGGGGAGACCCAGTACTTC. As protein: CATSRDRTGGETQYF.

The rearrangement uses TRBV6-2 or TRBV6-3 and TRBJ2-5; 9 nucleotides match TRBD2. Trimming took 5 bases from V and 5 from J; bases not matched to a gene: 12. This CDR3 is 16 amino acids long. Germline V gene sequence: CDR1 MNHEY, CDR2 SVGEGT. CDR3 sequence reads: CASSLQGGRARETQYF. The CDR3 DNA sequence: TGTGCCAGCAGTCTCCAGGGCGGGAGGGCCCGGGAGACCCAGTACTTC.

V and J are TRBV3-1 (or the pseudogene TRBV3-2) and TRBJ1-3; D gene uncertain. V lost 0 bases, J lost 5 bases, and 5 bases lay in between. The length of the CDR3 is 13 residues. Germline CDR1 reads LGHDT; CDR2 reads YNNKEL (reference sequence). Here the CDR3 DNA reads TGTGCCAGCAGCCAAGATCTAAGAAACACCATATATTTT. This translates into CASSQDLRNTIYF.

This chain's CDR3 is CASNSGTINQPQHF. CDR3 DNA: TGTGCCAGCAACAGCGGGACAATCAATCAGCCCCAGCATTTT. The genes are TRBV28 and TRBJ1-5, with a tentative D call TRBD1 (6 bases). CDR3 length equals 14 residues. Germline V gene lookup returns CDR1 MDHEN and CDR2 SYDVKM. Trimming left V 7 bases short and J 3 bases short, with 13 bases between.

Written as DNA, the CDR3 is TGCGCCAGCAGCCAAGTAAAGAGTCAGGGCTCTGGAAACACCATATATTTT. It encodes CASSQVKSQGSGNTIYF. This chain joins TRBV4-3 and TRBJ1-3, with TRBD1 as a possible D gene (5 bases). Looked up from germline, CDR1 is LGHNA and CDR2 is YSLEER. V gave up 1 base and J gave up 0 bases, with 13 bases separating them. The CDR3 has 17 residues.

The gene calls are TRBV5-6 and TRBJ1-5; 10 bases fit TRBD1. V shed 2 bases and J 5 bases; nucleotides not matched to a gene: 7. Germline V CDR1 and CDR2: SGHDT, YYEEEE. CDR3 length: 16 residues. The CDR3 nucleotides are TGTGCCAGCAGCTTCGGTTTGACAGGGGGCTATCAGCCCCAGCATTTT. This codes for CASSFGLTGGYQPQHF.

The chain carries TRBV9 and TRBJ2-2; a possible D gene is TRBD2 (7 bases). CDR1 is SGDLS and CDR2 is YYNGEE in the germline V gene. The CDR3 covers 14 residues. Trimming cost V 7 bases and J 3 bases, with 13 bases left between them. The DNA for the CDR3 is TGTGCCAGCGAGGGGGGGCTCGACACCGGGGAGCTGTTTTTT. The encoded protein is CASEGGLDTGELFF.

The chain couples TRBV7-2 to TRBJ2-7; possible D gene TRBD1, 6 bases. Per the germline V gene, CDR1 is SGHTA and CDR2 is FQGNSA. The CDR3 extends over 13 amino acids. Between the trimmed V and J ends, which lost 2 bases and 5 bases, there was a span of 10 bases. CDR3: CASSLRRGHEQYV. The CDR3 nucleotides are TGTGCCAGCAGCTTACGCAGGGGTCACGAGCAGTACGTC.

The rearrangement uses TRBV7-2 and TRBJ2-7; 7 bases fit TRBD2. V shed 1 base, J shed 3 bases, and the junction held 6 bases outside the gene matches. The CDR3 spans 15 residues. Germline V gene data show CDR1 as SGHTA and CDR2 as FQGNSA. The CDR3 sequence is CASSLGASGYYEQYF. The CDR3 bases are TGTGCCAGCAGCTTAGGAGCTAGCGGATACTACGAGCAGTACTTC. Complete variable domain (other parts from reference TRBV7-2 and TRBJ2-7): GAGVSQSPSNKVTEKGKDVELRCDPISGHTALYWYRQSLGQGLEFLIYFQGNSAPDKSGLPSDRFSAERTGGSVSTLTIQRTQQEDSAVYLCASSLGASGYYEQYFGPGTRLTVT.

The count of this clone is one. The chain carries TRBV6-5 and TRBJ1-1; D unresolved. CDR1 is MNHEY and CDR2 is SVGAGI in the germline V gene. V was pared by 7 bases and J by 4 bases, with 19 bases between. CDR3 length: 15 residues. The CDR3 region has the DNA TGTGCCAGCAACTCCAAATACTCAGAGGGCACTGAAGCTTTCTTT. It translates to CASNSKYSEGTEAFF.

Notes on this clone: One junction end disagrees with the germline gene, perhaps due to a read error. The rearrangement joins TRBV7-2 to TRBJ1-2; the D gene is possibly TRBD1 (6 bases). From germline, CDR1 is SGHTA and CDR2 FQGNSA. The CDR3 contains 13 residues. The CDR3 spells CASSLNYLTGLDF. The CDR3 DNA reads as TGTGCCAGCAGCCTCAATTACCTGACAGGACTGGACTTC. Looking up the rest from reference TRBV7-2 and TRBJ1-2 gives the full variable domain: GAGVSQSPSNKVTEKGKDVELRCDPISGHTALYWYRQSLGQGLEFLIYFQGNSAPDKSGLPSDRFSAERTGGSVSTLTIQRTQQEDSAVYLCASSLNYLTGLDFGSGTRLTVV.